The 20 T cell receptor beta chains reported below all come from one sample, sequenced in a study of blood T cell repertoires in COVID-19. Method: immunoSEQ multiplex PCR; TCRdb's copy keeps in-frame clones and lacks some. The repertoire has 180,000 or so clones, around 85% of them found once; the top ten carry around 8%. What was sequenced was peripheral blood. The receptors were gathered from a woman aged 55-70 years with acute or convalescent COVID-19.

This clone was recorded a few times. J is TRBJ2-1 and V is TRBV7-2; D remains ambiguous. The germline V gene encodes CDR1 SGHTA and CDR2 FQGNSA. This CDR3 contains 14 residues. V lost 2 bases and J 2 bases, leaving 7 bases between the germline ends. In DNA, the CDR3 is TGTGCCAGCAGCTTATACAATACCTACAATGAGCAGTTCTTC. Translating it yields CASSLYNTYNEQFF.

This sequence joins TRBV9 and TRBJ2-5, with 11 bases identical to TRBD2. Per germline, CDR1 SGDLS and CDR2 YYNGEE. CDR3 size: 16 residues. The trim removed 0 bases at V and 2 bases at J, leaving 3 bases unmatched. The CDR3 loop is CASSVGLAGGQETQYF. CDR3 in DNA: TGTGCCAGCAGCGTAGGCCTAGCGGGAGGTCAAGAGACCCAGTACTTC.

The rearrangement links TRBV13 to TRBJ1-1; 7 nucleotides align to TRBD1. Germline V gives CDR1 PRHDT, CDR2 FYEKMQ (reference sequence). The CDR3 has 15 residues. J lost 3 bases, V lost 5 bases, and 9 bases had no gene match. CDR3 sequence reads: CASSHTTGQDTEAFF. The CDR3 DNA reads as TGTGCCAGCAGCCACACGACAGGGCAGGACACTGAAGCTTTCTTT.

This clone was observed once. The chain couples TRBV11-1 to TRBJ1-1, with no clear D. The ends were cut back, 5 bases at V and 3 bases at J, with 13 bases in the middle. The CDR3 runs to 14 residues. In germline, CDR1 is SGHAT, CDR2 FQDESV (reference sequence). The CDR3, as DNA: TGTGCCAGCAGCCCACAGCGGGGTTACACTGAAGCTTTCTTT. Protein sequence: CASSPQRGYTEAFF.

V is TRBV3-1 (or the pseudogene TRBV3-2) and J is TRBJ1-4, with TRBD1 matching 11 bases. The germline V gene has CDR1 LGHDT and CDR2 YNNKEL (reference sequence). The V gene end was trimmed by 5 bases and the J gene end by 8 bases; junction bases not matched to a gene: 4. The CDR3 has 14 amino acids. The CDR3 reads CASSYGTGGEKLFF. In DNA, the CDR3 is TGTGCCAGCAGCTACGGGACAGGGGGAGAAAAACTGTTTTTT.

CDR3 in DNA: TGTGCCAGCAGCCCGAGCGAGAACTCGAACATTCAGTACTTC. This gives the protein CASSPSENSNIQYF. This chain links TRBV7-2 with TRBJ2-4; D remains ambiguous. The CDR3 sequence is 14 residues long. V lost 5 bases to trimming and J lost 7 bases, with 15 bases between them. Germline CDR1 reads SGHTA; CDR2 reads FQGNSA.

The chain links TRBV7-9 to TRBJ1-6; D is unclear. With 5 bases removed from V and 10 bases from J, the gap between germline ends came to 15 bases. Germline-derived CDR1 and CDR2 are SEHNR and FQNEAQ (reference sequence). The CDR3 consists of 14 residues. The CDR3: CASSAPGAGSPLHF. As DNA, the CDR3 is TGTGCCAGCAGCGCCCCGGGAGCCGGATCACCCCTCCACTTT.

V and J are TRBV15 and TRBJ2-3; 7 bases are shared with TRBD2. J lost 4 bases, V lost 6 bases, and 16 bases had no gene match. CDR1 and CDR2 (germline): LNHNV, YYDKDF (reference sequence). The CDR3 has 17 residues. CDR3 DNA sequence: TGTGCCACCAGACCCCTCTCGGGGGGTAGTAAGGCAGATACGCAGTATTTT. It codes for CATRPLSGGSKADTQYF.

The CDR3 here is CASSPSSNNQPQHF. CDR3 DNA: TGTGCCAGCTCACCGTCAAGCAATAATCAGCCCCAGCATTTT. The genes are TRBV18 and TRBJ1-5; D uncertain. In germline, CDR1 is KGHSH, CDR2 LQKENI. V was clipped by 3 bases and J by 4 bases, with 10 bases between them. The CDR3 sequence is 14 residues long.

The J gene is TRBJ1-5, the V gene TRBV30, with 8 bases lining up with TRBD1. With 7 bases clipped from V and 5 bases from J, the junction kept 7 bases outside the gene matches. The CDR3 is made up of 13 amino acids. CDR1 is GTSNPN and CDR2 is SVGIG in the germline V gene (reference sequence). The CDR3 reads CASGQGPHQPQHF. In nucleotides, the CDR3 is TGTGCCTCAGGACAGGGCCCACATCAGCCCCAGCATTTT.

V is TRBV6-5 and J is TRBJ1-2; 7 bases are a match to TRBD1. The CDR3 spans 14 residues. V was clipped by 8 bases and J by 2 bases; unmatched bases: 8. Germline V gene data show CDR1 as MNHEY and CDR2 as SVGAGI. The CDR3 region is CASFPGQSNYGYTF. CDR3 DNA: TGTGCCAGCTTTCCGGGACAGTCAAACTATGGCTACACCTTC.

This clone appeared a few times. The J gene is TRBJ1-3, the V gene TRBV9; TRBD1 agrees at 7 bases. Germline V CDR1 and CDR2: SGDLS, YYNGEE. This CDR3 is built from 15 residues. Trimming took 3 bases from V and 0 from J; bases not matched to a gene: 3. This CDR3 is CASSAGTASGNTIYF. The CDR3 DNA reads TGTGCCAGCAGCGCTGGGACAGCCTCTGGAAACACCATATATTTT.

This chain uses TRBV20-1 with TRBJ2-7; D is unclear. V was shortened by 3 bases and J by 6 bases, with 15 bases between the two germline ends. The CDR3 length is 13 residues. Germline values: CDR1 DFQATT, CDR2 SNEGSKA (reference sequence). CDR3 sequence (DNA): TGCAGTGCTAGTAAGCAGGCCGATGGCGAGCAGTACTTC. The encoded protein is CSASKQADGEQYF.

The V call is TRBV9, the J call TRBJ2-1; 11 bases line up with TRBD2. The CDR3 spans 18 residues. V lost 4 bases and J lost 6; bases outside the gene matches: 15. Germline CDR1 and CDR2: SGDLS and YYNGEE. The CDR3, as DNA: TGTGCCAGCAGCCCGGAGGCCCAGCTAGCGGGAGGTAGCAATGAGCAGTTCTTC. Protein sequence: CASSPEAQLAGGSNEQFF.

The J gene is TRBJ1-1, the V gene TRBV10-3; 10 bases fit TRBD1. This CDR3 comprises 14 residues. The junction had 5 bases not matched to a gene; V was cut back by 4 bases and J by 6 bases. In germline, CDR1 is ENHRY, CDR2 SYGVKD. The CDR3 DNA follows: TGTGCCATCAGTGGCGGGACAGGGGATGCTGAAGCTTTCTTT. It codes for CAISGGTGDAEAFF.

The rearrangement joins TRBV11-3 to TRBJ2-5; D possibly corresponds to TRBD2 (5 bases). V lost 7 bases and J 5 bases, leaving 8 bases between the germline ends. CDR3 length equals 11 residues. Germline V CDR1 and CDR2: SGHNT, YENEEA. CDR3 protein: CASMASETQYF. CDR3 DNA sequence: TGTGCCAGCATGGCTAGCGAGACCCAGTACTTC.

The V call is TRBV3-1 (or the pseudogene TRBV3-2), the J call TRBJ2-7; a possible D gene is TRBD2 (6 bases). The germline V gene encodes CDR1 LGHDT and CDR2 YNNKEL (reference sequence). This CDR3 is 15 amino acids long. Trimming removed 5 bases from V and 7 bases from J, with 21 bases in between. CDR3 loop: CASSGGKREIGEQYF. The CDR3 region has the DNA TGTGCCAGCAGCGGGGGGAAACGGGAGATAGGGGAGCAGTACTTC.

The table lists this clone with a few counts. V and J are TRBV28 and TRBJ1-5, with 11 bases that match TRBD1. Germline V gene data show CDR1 as MDHEN and CDR2 as SYDVKM. The CDR3 loop spans 16 amino acids. With 2 bases clipped from V and 5 bases from J, the junction kept 5 bases outside the gene matches. CDR3 in DNA: TGTGCCAGCAGTTTAGGCGGACAGGGGGCTTATCAGCCCCAGCATTTT. Translated: CASSLGGQGAYQPQHF.

V is TRBV11-3 and J is TRBJ1-4; the D gene is possibly TRBD1 (5 bases). Germline V CDR1 and CDR2: SGHNT, YENEEA. Between the trimmed V and J ends, which lost 3 bases and 4 bases, there was a span of 12 bases. The CDR3 is made up of 15 amino acids. CDR3 sequence reads: CASSFRTTYNEKLFF. In DNA, the CDR3 is TGTGCCAGCAGCTTCCGGACAACTTATAATGAAAAACTGTTTTTT.

This sequence joins TRBV6-5 and TRBJ1-2; the match to TRBD1 covers 8 bases. CDR1 and CDR2 (germline): MNHEY, SVGAGI. The V and J ends lost 6 bases and 4 bases, in that order; junction bases with no gene match: 1. The CDR3 sequence is 12 residues long. The CDR3 region has the DNA TGTGCCAGCAGACAGGGGGGCTATGGCTACACCTTC. It translates to CASRQGGYGYTF.